This T cell receptor (beta chain) was recovered during a study of CD8 T cells in ankylosing spondylitis. Study-wide points: One TCR beta motif, made up of 7 or 8 highly homologous variants, appeared characteristic of ankylosing spondylitis blood.

J gave up 6 bases and V 3 bases, and 3 bases lay outside the gene matches. The CDR3 runs 14 residues. TCRdb ran MiXCR on the 5' RACE reads and lists one entry per CDR3 protein. The data show a few hundred thousand distinct CDR3 sequences, over 15% seen once. Ten or more counts support this clonotype. What it binds is unknown. Source material: blood, either unsorted or a sorted T cell fraction (not recorded which). V is TRBV12-3 or TRBV12-4 and J is TRBJ1-5; 9 nucleotides line up with TRBD1. This clonotype was obtained from a male donor with ankylosing spondylitis. The CDR3 bases are TGTGCCAGCAGTTTCGGGACAGGGAGTCAGCCCCAGCATTTT. It is translated as CASSFGTGSQPQHF.